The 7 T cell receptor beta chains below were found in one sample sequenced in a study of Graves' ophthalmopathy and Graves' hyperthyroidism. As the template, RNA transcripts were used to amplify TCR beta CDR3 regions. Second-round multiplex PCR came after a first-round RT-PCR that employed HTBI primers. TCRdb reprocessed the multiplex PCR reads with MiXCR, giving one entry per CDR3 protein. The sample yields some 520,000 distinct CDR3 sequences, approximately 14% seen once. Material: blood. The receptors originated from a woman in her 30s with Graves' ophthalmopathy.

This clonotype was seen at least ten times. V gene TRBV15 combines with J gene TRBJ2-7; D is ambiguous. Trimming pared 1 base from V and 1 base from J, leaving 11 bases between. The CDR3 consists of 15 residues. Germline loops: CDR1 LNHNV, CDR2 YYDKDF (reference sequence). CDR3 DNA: TGTGCCACCAGCAGAGGTAAAGATGGTTCCTACGAGCAGTACTTC. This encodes CATSRGKDGSYEQYF.

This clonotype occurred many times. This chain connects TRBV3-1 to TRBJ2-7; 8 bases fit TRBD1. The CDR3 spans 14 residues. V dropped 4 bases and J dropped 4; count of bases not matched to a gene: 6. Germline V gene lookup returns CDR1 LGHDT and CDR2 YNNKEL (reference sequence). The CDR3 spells CASSPGQGWYEQYF. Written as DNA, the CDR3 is TGTGCCAGCAGCCCCGGACAGGGTTGGTACGAGCAGTACTTC.

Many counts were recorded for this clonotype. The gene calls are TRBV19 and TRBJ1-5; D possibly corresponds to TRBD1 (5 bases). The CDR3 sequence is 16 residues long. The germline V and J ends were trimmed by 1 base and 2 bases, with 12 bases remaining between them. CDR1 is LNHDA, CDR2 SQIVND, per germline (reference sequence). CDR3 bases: TGTGCCAGTAGTATAGGTTCAGGGATCGGCAATCAGCCCCAGCATTTT. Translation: CASSIGSGIGNQPQHF.

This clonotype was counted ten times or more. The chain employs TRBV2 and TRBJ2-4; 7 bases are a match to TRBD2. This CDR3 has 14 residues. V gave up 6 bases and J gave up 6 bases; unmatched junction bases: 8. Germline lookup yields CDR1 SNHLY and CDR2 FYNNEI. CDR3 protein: CASSKSGVGNIQYF. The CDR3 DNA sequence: TGTGCCAGCAGCAAAAGCGGGGTAGGAAACATTCAGTACTTC.

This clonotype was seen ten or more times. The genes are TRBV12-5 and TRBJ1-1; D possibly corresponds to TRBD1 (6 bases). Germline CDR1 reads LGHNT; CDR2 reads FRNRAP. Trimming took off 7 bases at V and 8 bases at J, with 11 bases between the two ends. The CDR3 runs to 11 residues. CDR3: CASALQGEAFF. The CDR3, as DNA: TGTGCTAGTGCCCTGCAGGGGGAAGCTTTCTTT.

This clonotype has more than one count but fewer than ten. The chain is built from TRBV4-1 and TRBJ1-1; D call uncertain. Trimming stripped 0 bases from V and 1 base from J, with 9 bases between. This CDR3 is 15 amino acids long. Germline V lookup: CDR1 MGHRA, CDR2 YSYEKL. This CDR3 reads CASSQDGRSNTEAFF. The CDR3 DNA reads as TGCGCCAGCAGCCAAGACGGGCGGTCGAACACTGAAGCTTTCTTT.

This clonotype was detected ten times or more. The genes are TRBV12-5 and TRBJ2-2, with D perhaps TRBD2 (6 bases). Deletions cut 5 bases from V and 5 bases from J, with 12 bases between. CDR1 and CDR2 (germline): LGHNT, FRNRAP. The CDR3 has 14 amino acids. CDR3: CASGLGGRTGELFF. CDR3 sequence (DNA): TGTGCTAGTGGTCTCGGTGGGAGGACCGGGGAGCTGTTTTTT.